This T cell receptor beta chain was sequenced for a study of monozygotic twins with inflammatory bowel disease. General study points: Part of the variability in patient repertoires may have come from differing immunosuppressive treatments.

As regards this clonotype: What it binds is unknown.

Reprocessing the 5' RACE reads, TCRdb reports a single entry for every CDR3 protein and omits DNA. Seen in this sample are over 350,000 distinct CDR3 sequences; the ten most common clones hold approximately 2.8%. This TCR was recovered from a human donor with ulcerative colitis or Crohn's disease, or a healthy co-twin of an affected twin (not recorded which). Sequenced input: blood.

The chain's CDR3 is CASSLVWGSRYEQYF. The chain links TRBV7-9 to TRBJ2-7; TCRdb's D call of TRBD1 is untestable without DNA. The CDR3 length is 15 residues. Germline assignment: CDR1 SEHNR and CDR2 FQNEAQ (reference sequence).